This record looks at one T cell receptor beta chain sequence and its context. The clone's antigen remains unknown. Base qualities are missing; no much larger clone stands one base away. The CDR3 covers 15 residues, taking in both the cysteine and the phenylalanine. Left in the record is the CDR3 DNA by itself, 45 bases read in frame from the first base. In the germline V gene (reference sequence), CDR1 corresponds to LNHDA and CDR2 to SQIVND. Trimming takes 1 base from V and 0 bases from J, and the germline ends sit 7 bases apart. These data come from a study of CD8+CD57+ T cells in acquired aplastic anemia (dated by TCRdb to the late 2010s). Turning to the overall study: Extracted DNA from sorted CD4+ and CD8+ cells averaged approximately 3 ug, ranging from roughly 0.19 to 27.4 ug. CD8+CD57+ expansion was defined as a frequency above the mean frequency observed in healthy subjects.

The patients picked for sequencing were ones in whom flow cytometry had shown an expansion of CD8+CD57+ cells. Severe acquired aplastic anemia was diagnosed in all patients according to International Study of Aplastic Anemia and Agranulocytosis and Camitta criteria. Patients had received no therapy at the time of blood sampling. In this study, sorted CD4+ and CD8+ T cells from the blood of healthy subjects and of severe aplastic anemia patients had their TCR repertoires deep-sequenced. In the USA, patient enrollment took place under clinicaltrials.gov protocols 00001620, 01623167, 00001397, 00071045, 00081523 and 00961064. Ficoll-Paque density gradient centrifugation was used to isolate peripheral blood mononuclear cells. Before DNA extraction, CD4+ and CD8+ T cells were sorted with FACS or magnetic beads. Study-level results and caveats: About 28 CD8+ CDR3 sequences were found in both patients and controls but appeared to be highly expressed in patients and within the immunodominant clones of the patients. Patients and healthy controls showed no significant difference in CD8+ Simpson's diversity (P=0.060).

Genomic DNA served as template for TCR beta VDJ combination and CDR3 sequence profiling. An Illumina HiSeq 2000 was the platform used for TCR repertoire sequencing. The authors processed their data as follows. TRBV/TRBJ rearrangement plots, CDR3 size and DJ length profiles, and Simpson's diversity index were used to evaluate the repertoires. The most abundant DNA sequence in the deep sequencing data was defined as the immunodominant clone. CDR3 amino acid sequences were checked for sharing between subjects and were compared against published repertoires and the VDJdb database. The raw public data were reprocessed by TCRdb itself: fastp quality trimming at Q25, MiXCR clonotype calling, in-frame beta chains only. Entries are consolidated by CDR3 protein sequence, retaining the most common genes and DNA. The V and J calls shown here were made by TCRdb, not taken from the authors' results. The sample contains under 250,000 distinct CDR3 sequences, approximately 45% of them found a single time. The ten largest clonotypes hold over 7.5% of the sample.

Sequencing was performed on sorted CD4+, CD8+, or CD8+CD57+ T cells (not recorded which) from PBMCs. This chain joins TRBV19 to TRBJ1-3; there is no confident call for the D gene. The TCR originated in a human donor with aplastic anemia. The sequenced DNA is TGTGCCAGTAGTATAGTAGTGAGCTCTGGAAACACCATATATTTT. This translates into CASSIVVSSGNTIYF.